The 15 T cell receptor beta chains listed next were all sequenced from one sample in a study of blood T cell repertoires in COVID-19. Method: immunoSEQ multiplex PCR; TCRdb's copy keeps in-frame clones and lacks some. The data contain around 140,000 clones, over 75% of them singletons. Specimen: peripheral blood. The origin of the receptors is a human donor in a cohort sampled during active COVID-19.

As for this clone: Possible read error: a much larger clone is one base away. The chain has TRBV2 and TRBJ2-6, with unresolved D. CDR1 and CDR2 (germline): SNHLY, FYNNEI. The CDR3 is made up of 14 amino acids. Trimming stripped 4 bases from V and 0 bases from J, with 4 bases between. The CDR3 protein is CASSGSSGANVLTF. Written as DNA, the CDR3 is TGTGCCAGCAGTGGCAGCTCTGGGGCCAACGTCCTGACTTTC.

The J gene is TRBJ2-3, the V gene TRBV6-1; 12 bases are a match to TRBD1. Unmatched junction bases numbered 5, after V lost 1 base and J lost 6 bases. Looked up from germline, CDR1 is MNHNS and CDR2 is SASEGT. The CDR3 is 16 residues long. The CDR3 loop is CASSEVRGQGADTQYF. CDR3 in DNA: TGTGCCAGCAGTGAAGTTAGGGGACAGGGGGCGGATACGCAGTATTTT.

The chain carries TRBV5-1 and TRBJ2-1, with 8 nucleotides matching TRBD2. The CDR3 contains 17 residues. Germline V gives CDR1 SGHRS, CDR2 YFSETQ. V shed 0 bases, J shed 7 bases, and the junction held 12 bases outside the gene matches. In nucleotides, the CDR3 is TGCGCCAGCAGCTTGGTTGGGACGGGAGGGCCCGGGAATGAGCAGTTCTTC. Translated: CASSLVGTGGPGNEQFF.

CDR3 protein: CASSPTGGGEQYV. Written as DNA, the CDR3 is TGTGCCAGCAGTCCCACAGGGGGAGGCGAGCAGTACGTC. The chain has TRBV27 and TRBJ2-7; 8 nucleotides line up with TRBD1. This CDR3 spans 13 amino acids. After removal of 5 bases from V and 6 bases from J, the junction contained 6 bases not matched to a gene. CDR1 and CDR2 from the germline V gene are MNHEY and SMNVEV (reference sequence).

This chain joins TRBV20-1 and TRBJ1-2; TRBD1 matches 7 bases. Trimming removed 3 bases from V and 2 bases from J; junction bases left unmatched: 6. From germline, CDR1 is DFQATT and CDR2 SNEGSKA (reference sequence). This CDR3 has 14 amino acids. The CDR3 reads CSASGQVRNYGYTF. CDR3 bases: TGCAGTGCTAGTGGACAGGTACGCAACTATGGCTACACCTTC.

This clone was detected only a few times. The chain carries TRBV28 and TRBJ1-1; D is undetermined. Trimming removed 3 bases from V and 1 base from J, with 6 bases in between. CDR3 length: 13 amino acids. The germline V gene encodes CDR1 MDHEN and CDR2 SYDVKM. CDR3 protein: CASSFRENTEAFF. Here the CDR3 DNA reads TGTGCCAGCAGTTTTCGAGAGAACACTGAAGCTTTCTTT.

In this sample, this clone turned up once. In nucleotides, the CDR3 is TGTGCCAGCAGCCAAATCCCCGGGGAGCTGTTTTTT. Translation gives CASSQIPGELFF. The rearrangement links TRBV11-3 to TRBJ2-2; D not certain. CDR1 is SGHNT and CDR2 is YENEEA in the germline V gene. The CDR3 is 12 amino acids. The V gene lost 5 bases and the J gene lost 6 bases, with 7 bases spanning the gap.

V gene TRBV19 combines with J gene TRBJ2-3, with 10 nucleotides matching TRBD2. Germline V gene sequence: CDR1 LNHDA, CDR2 SQIVND (reference sequence). This CDR3 is 15 amino acids long. The trim removed 3 bases at V and 1 base at J, leaving 1 base unmatched. For the CDR3, the DNA is TGTGCCAGTAGTATGGGGACTAGCGGCACAGATACGCAGTATTTT. This sequence encodes CASSMGTSGTDTQYF.

The DNA for the CDR3 is TGTGCCAGCAGCTTAGCCGGTGCGAGTCCAGATACGCAGTATTTT. The encoded protein is CASSLAGASPDTQYF. The rearrangement joins TRBV7-6 to TRBJ2-3; no clear D gene. CDR1 is SGHVS and CDR2 is FNYEAQ in the germline V gene. The CDR3 sequence is 15 residues long. Deletions cut 0 bases from V and 4 bases from J, with 11 bases between.

V and J are TRBV6-2 or TRBV6-3 and TRBJ2-1; 7 positions agree with TRBD2. Trimming took 5 bases from V and 5 from J; bases not matched to a gene: 3. This CDR3 has 13 residues. Germline loops: CDR1 MNHEY, CDR2 SVGEGT. The chain's CDR3 is CASSGDYDNEQFF. CDR3 sequence (DNA): TGTGCCAGCAGTGGGGACTACGACAATGAGCAGTTCTTC.

This clone has a handful of counts. The J gene is TRBJ1-6, the V gene TRBV18; D gene ambiguous. Germline V lookup: CDR1 KGHSH, CDR2 LQKENI. CDR3 length: 13 amino acids. Trimming shortened V by 2 bases and J by 10 bases, and 9 bases separated the two germline ends. The CDR3 bases are TGTGCCAGCTCACCAGTGGGAGACTCACCCCTCCACTTT. Its protein product is CASSPVGDSPLHF.

This chain joins TRBV5-6 and TRBJ2-7; 8 bases are a match to TRBD1. CDR1 SGHDT and CDR2 YYEEEE come from the germline V gene. V lost 0 bases to trimming and J lost 4 bases; unmatched junction nucleotides: 6. The CDR3 extends over 15 amino acids. The CDR3 here is CASSLGQGLNYEQYV. In DNA, the CDR3 is TGTGCCAGCAGCTTGGGACAGGGGCTTAATTACGAGCAGTACGTC.

This clone was recorded only once. The chain links TRBV4-3 to TRBJ2-1; a weak D match, TRBD2 (6 bases). Germline values: CDR1 LGHNA, CDR2 YSLEER. The V end was cut by 0 bases, the J end by 1 base, with 13 bases between. The CDR3 has 17 residues. The CDR3 protein is CASSQDGGLQSYNEQFF. DNA of the CDR3: TGCGCCAGCAGCCAAGATGGCGGACTACAGTCCTACAATGAGCAGTTCTTC.

The V and J genes are TRBV28 and TRBJ1-2; tentative D call: TRBD1 (6 bases). Germline CDR1 and CDR2: MDHEN and SYDVKM. This CDR3 has 12 residues. Trimming took 8 bases from V and 2 from J, leaving 9 bases between them. The CDR3 region is CASFQGNYGYTF. In nucleotides, the CDR3 is TGTGCCAGCTTTCAGGGGAACTATGGCTACACCTTC.

Only a few counts were recorded for this clone. This chain connects TRBV12-5 to TRBJ2-2; D call uncertain. Germline V gene data show CDR1 as LGHNT and CDR2 as FRNRAP. Trimming stripped 5 bases from V and 0 bases from J, with 7 bases between. There are 14 residues in the CDR3. The CDR3: CASGPPSNTGELFF. The CDR3 bases are TGTGCTAGTGGTCCCCCATCGAACACCGGGGAGCTGTTTTTT.